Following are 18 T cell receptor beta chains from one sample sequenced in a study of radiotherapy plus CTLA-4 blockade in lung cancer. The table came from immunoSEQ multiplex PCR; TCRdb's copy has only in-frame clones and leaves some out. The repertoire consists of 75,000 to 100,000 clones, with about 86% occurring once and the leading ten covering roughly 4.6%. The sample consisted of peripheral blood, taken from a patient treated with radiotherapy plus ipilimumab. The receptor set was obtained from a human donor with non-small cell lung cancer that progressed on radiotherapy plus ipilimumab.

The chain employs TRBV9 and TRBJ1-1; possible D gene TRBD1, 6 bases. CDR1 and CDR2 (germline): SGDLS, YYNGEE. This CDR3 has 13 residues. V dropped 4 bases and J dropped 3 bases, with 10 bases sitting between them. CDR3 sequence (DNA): TGTGCCAGCAGCCCAACAGGGTACACTGAAGCTTTCTTT. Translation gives CASSPTGYTEAFF.

The CDR3: CASSIQGVEAFF. In nucleotides, the CDR3 is TGTGCCAGTAGTATCCAAGGGGTTGAAGCTTTCTTT. This chain uses TRBV19 with TRBJ1-1, with D possibly matching TRBD1 (5 bases). Trimming pared 3 bases from V and 7 bases from J, leaving 9 bases between. CDR1 LNHDA and CDR2 SQIVND come from the germline V gene (reference sequence). This CDR3 is 12 amino acids long.

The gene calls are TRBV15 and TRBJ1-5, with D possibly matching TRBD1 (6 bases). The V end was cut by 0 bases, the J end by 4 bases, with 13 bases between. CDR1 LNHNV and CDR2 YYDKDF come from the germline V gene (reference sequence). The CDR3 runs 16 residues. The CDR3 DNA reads TGTGCCACCAGCAGAGAAGGGGCAGGGGAAAATCAGCCCCAGCATTTT. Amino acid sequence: CATSREGAGENQPQHF.

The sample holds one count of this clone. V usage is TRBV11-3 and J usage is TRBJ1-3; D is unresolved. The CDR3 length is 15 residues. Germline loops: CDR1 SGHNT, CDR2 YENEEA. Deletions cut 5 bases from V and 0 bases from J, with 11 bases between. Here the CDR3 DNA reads TGTGCCAGCAGCCGTCGGCCCGGCTCTGGAAACACCATATATTTT. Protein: CASSRRPGSGNTIYF.

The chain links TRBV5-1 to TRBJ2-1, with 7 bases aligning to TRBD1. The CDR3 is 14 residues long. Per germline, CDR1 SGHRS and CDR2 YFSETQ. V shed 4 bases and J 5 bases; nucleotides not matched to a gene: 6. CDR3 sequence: CASSEGQWDNEQFF. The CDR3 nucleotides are TGCGCCAGCAGCGAGGGACAGTGGGACAATGAGCAGTTCTTC.

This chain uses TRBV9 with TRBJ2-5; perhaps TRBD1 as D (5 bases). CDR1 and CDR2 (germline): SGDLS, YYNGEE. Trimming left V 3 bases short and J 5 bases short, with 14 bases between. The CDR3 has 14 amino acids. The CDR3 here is CASSGTGPTETQYF. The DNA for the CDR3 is TGTGCCAGCAGCGGCACAGGACCAACCGAGACCCAGTACTTC.

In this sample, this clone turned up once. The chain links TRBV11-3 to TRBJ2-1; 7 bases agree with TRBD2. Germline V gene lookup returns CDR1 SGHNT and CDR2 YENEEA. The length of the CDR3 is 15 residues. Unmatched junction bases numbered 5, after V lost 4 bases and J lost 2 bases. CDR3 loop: CASSSTAGAYNEQFF. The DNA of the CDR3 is TGTGCCAGCAGCTCCACCGCGGGGGCCTACAATGAGCAGTTCTTC. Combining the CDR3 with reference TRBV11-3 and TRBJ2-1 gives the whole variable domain EAGVVQSPRYKIIEKKQPVAFWCNPISGHNTLYWYLQNLGQGPELLIRYENEEAVDDSQLPKDRFSAERLKGVDSTLKIQPAELGDSAVYLCASSSTAGAYNEQFFGPGTRLTVL.

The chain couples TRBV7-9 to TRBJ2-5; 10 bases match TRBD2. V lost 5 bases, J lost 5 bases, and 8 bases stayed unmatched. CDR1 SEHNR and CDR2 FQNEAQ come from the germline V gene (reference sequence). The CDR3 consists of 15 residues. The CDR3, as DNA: TGTGCCAGCAGCCAACTAGCGGGAACGGGGGAGACCCAGTACTTC. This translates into CASSQLAGTGETQYF.

The CDR3 spells CASSYVRPGAAELGELFF. CDR3 coding DNA: TGTGCCAGCAGCTATGTCAGGCCGGGGGCCGCAGAACTCGGGGAGCTGTTTTTT. This chain joins TRBV11-1 and TRBJ2-2, with D possibly called TRBD1 or TRBD2 (6 bases each). Per germline, CDR1 SGHAT and CDR2 FQDESV (reference sequence). Trimming removed 4 bases from V and 7 bases from J, with 25 bases in between. The CDR3 extends over 18 amino acids.

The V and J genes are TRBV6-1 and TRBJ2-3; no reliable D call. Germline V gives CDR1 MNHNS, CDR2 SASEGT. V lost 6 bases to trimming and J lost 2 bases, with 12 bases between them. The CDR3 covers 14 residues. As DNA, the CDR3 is TGTGCCAGCAGCGACTCGCCCTTCACAGATACGCAGTATTTT. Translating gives CASSDSPFTDTQYF.

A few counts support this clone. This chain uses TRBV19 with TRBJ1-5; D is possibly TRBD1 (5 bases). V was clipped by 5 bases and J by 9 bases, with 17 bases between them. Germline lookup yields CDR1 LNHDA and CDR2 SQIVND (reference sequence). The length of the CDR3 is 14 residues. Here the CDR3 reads CASSQGQGESPQHF. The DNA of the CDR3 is TGTGCCAGTAGTCAAGGGCAGGGAGAATCGCCCCAGCATTTT.

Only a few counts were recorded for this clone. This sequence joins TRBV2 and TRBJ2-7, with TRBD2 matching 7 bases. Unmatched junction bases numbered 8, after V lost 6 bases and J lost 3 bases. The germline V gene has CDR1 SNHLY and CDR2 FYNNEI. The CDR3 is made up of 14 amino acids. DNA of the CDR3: TGTGCCAGCAGATTGGTAGCGGGCGTCTACGAGCAGTACTTC. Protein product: CASRLVAGVYEQYF.

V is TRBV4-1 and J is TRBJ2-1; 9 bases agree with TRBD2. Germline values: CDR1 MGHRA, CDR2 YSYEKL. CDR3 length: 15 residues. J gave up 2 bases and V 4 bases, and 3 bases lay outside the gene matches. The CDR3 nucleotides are TGCGCCAGCAGCCCAATAGCGGGAGCCTACAATGAGCAGTTCTTC. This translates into CASSPIAGAYNEQFF.

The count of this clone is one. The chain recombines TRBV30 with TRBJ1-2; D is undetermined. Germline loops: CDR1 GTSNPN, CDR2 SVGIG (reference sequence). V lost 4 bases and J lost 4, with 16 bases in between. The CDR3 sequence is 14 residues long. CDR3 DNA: TGTGCCTGGATGGTAGGCTCTTCGAGCTATGGCTACACCTTC. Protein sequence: CAWMVGSSSYGYTF.

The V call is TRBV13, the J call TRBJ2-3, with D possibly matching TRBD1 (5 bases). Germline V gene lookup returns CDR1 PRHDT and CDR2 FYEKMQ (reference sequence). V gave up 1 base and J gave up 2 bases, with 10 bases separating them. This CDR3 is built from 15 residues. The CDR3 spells CASSLATDFTDTQYF. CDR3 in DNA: TGTGCCAGCAGCTTAGCGACAGACTTCACAGATACGCAGTATTTT.

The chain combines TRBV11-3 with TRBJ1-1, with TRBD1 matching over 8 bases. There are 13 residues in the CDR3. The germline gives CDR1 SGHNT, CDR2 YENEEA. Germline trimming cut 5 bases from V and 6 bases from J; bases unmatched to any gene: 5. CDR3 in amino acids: CASSIYRGSEAFF. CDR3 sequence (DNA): TGTGCCAGCAGCATCTACAGGGGGTCTGAAGCTTTCTTT.

CDR3 sequence: CASSSAVGRNEKLFF. For the CDR3, the DNA is TGTGCCAGCAGCTCCGCGGTGGGTCGGAATGAAAAACTGTTTTTT. The J gene is TRBJ1-4, the V gene TRBV6-5; the D is unclear. V was shortened by 6 bases and J by 5 bases, with 16 bases between the two germline ends. Per the germline V gene, CDR1 is MNHEY and CDR2 is SVGAGI. The CDR3 covers 15 residues.

The CDR3 bases are TGTGCCAGCAGCGTAGATAGCGGCTACGAGCAGTACTTC. Translating gives CASSVDSGYEQYF. The rearrangement uses TRBV9 and TRBJ2-7; D might be TRBD2 (6 bases). Per the germline V gene, CDR1 is SGDLS and CDR2 is YYNGEE. The V and J ends lost 0 bases and 3 bases respectively, with 7 bases between them. The CDR3 consists of 13 residues.